Below are 7 T cell receptor beta chains sequenced from a single sample in a study of cytomegalovirus exposure and HLA in healthy donors. PCR amplification relied on 60 Vbeta primers (plus 13 Jbeta primers). Produced via immunoSEQ multiplex PCR; TCRdb's table is partial and in-frame only. In the table there are about 180,000 clones, 65% to 85% of which are singletons. The specimen sequenced was PBMCs. All receptors derive from a man in his 60s in good health and CMV-seronegative.

With regard to this clone: A read error may account for a junction end that differs from germline. The J gene is TRBJ1-2, the V gene TRBV2; TRBD1 aligns across 10 bases. This CDR3 has 14 residues. CDR1 is SNHLY, CDR2 FYNNEI, per germline. The chain's CDR3 is CASRATGQGNGYPF. The CDR3 coding sequence is TGTGCCAGCAGGGCTACGGGACAGGGGAATGGCTACCCCTTC. Full variable domain (remainder filled in from reference TRBV2 and TRBJ1-2): EPEVTQTPSHQVTQMGQEVILRCVPISNHLYFYWYRQILGQKVEFLVSFYNNEISEKSEIFDDQFSVERPDGSNFTLKIRSTKLEDSAMYFCASRATGQGNGYPFGSGTRLTVV.

This clone has more than one count but fewer than ten. The genes are TRBV29-1 and TRBJ2-3; weak D call: TRBD2 (5 bases). The CDR3 totals 12 residues. From germline, CDR1 is SQVTM and CDR2 ANQGSEA. V was trimmed by 3 bases and J by 12 bases, leaving 16 bases between them. CDR3 residues: CSVEPTTSSQYF. CDR3 sequence (DNA): TGCAGCGTTGAGCCCACTACTAGTTCTCAGTATTTT.

The chain links TRBV15 to TRBJ2-1; TRBD1 aligns across 8 bases. Trimming at V came to 3 bases and at J to 10 bases, leaving 11 bases not matched to a gene. This CDR3 region has 15 residues. Germline loops: CDR1 LNHNV, CDR2 YYDKDF (reference sequence). The CDR3, as DNA: TGTGCCACCAGCAGGACTGGACAGGGCGTTCTAGAGCAGTTCTTC. Protein sequence: CATSRTGQGVLEQFF.

The V gene is TRBV6-6, the J gene TRBJ2-7; 7 bases line up with TRBD1. Trimming at V came to 6 bases and at J to 1 base, leaving 3 bases not matched to a gene. From germline, CDR1 is MNHNY and CDR2 SVGAGI (reference sequence). The CDR3 has 13 residues. The CDR3 protein is CASSPRGSYEQYF. CDR3 nucleotides: TGTGCCAGCAGCCCCAGGGGGTCCTACGAGCAGTACTTC.

V gene TRBV27 combines with J gene TRBJ2-7; TRBD2 aligns across 11 bases. The V segment lost 5 bases and the J segment 6 bases; nucleotides outside the gene matches: 9. The germline V gene encodes CDR1 MNHEY and CDR2 SMNVEV (reference sequence). The CDR3 consists of 15 residues. For the CDR3, the DNA is TGTGCCAGCAGTCCCCTAGCGGGAGGTTCCAGCGAGCAGTACTTC. Translating gives CASSPLAGGSSEQYF.

V and J are TRBV7-8 and TRBJ2-3; D gene ambiguous. Germline V gives CDR1 SGHVS, CDR2 FQNEAQ. Trimming removed 2 bases from V and 2 bases from J, with 14 bases in between. The length of the CDR3 is 16 residues. The CDR3 sequence: CASSLRGQRFTDTQYF. DNA for the CDR3: TGTGCCAGCAGCTTAAGAGGCCAACGATTCACAGATACGCAGTATTTT. Looking up the rest from reference TRBV7-8 and TRBJ2-3 gives the full variable domain: GAGVSQSPRYKVAKRGQDVALRCDPISGHVSLFWYQQALGQGPEFLTYFQNEAQLDKSGLPSDRFFAERPEGSVSTLKIQRTQQEDSAVYLCASSLRGQRFTDTQYFGPGTRLTVL.

This chain links TRBV7-6 with TRBJ1-2; 7 bases line up with TRBD1. The V and J ends lost 5 bases and 7 bases, in that order; junction bases with no gene match: 7. The CDR3 covers 13 residues. Germline V gives CDR1 SGHVS, CDR2 FNYEAQ. CDR3: CASSPGQESGYTF. DNA of the CDR3: TGTGCCAGCAGCCCAGGACAGGAGAGTGGCTACACCTTC.